Each of the 30 T cell receptor beta chains below was sequenced from the same sample in a study of robustness of blood B and T cell sequencing. Instead of genomic DNA, mRNA was used to measure TCR beta repertoires. A 5' template-switch oligo added a universal priming site during cDNA synthesis. A 12-nucleotide random UMI in the template-switch oligo labeled every cDNA molecule. TCRdb re-analysed the PCR reads in MiXCR, keeping a single row per CDR3 protein. Of roughly 1,600 distinct CDR3 sequences in the sample, roughly 49% were seen once. Sequences were obtained from peripheral blood. The receptors originated from a human donor in good health.

The chain combines TRBV10-3 with TRBJ1-6, with D uncertain. The ends were cut back, 3 bases at V and 7 bases at J, with 13 bases in the middle. Germline V gene sequence: CDR1 ENHRY, CDR2 SYGVKD. CDR3 length: 15 amino acids. The CDR3 reads CAISDILTGNSPLHF. In DNA form, the CDR3 reads TGTGCCATCAGTGACATTCTAACGGGGAATTCACCCCTCCACTTT.

This clonotype turned up a few times. The rearrangement joins TRBV11-2 to TRBJ2-1; D unclear. The CDR3 length is 14 residues. The germline V gene has CDR1 SGHAT and CDR2 FQNNGV. The V end was cut by 10 bases, the J end by 6 bases, with 19 bases between. The CDR3 spells CAIRRARPGNEQFF. Written as DNA, the CDR3 is TGTGCCATAAGGCGCGCCCGTCCGGGCAATGAGCAGTTCTTC.

This clonotype was detected only a few times. The chain carries TRBV12-3 or TRBV12-4 and TRBJ2-4; D possibly uses TRBD1 or TRBD2 (7 bases each). The CDR3 length is 16 residues. Trimming removed 2 bases at V and 2 bases at J, with 13 bases between. CDR3 in amino acids: CASSLSGGGSKNIQYF. CDR3 nucleotide sequence: TGTGCCAGCAGTTTATCAGGGGGGGGGTCCAAAAACATTCAGTACTTC.

This clonotype was recorded a few times. The rearrangement links TRBV5-5 to TRBJ2-3, with 7 bases identical to TRBD2. CDR1 and CDR2 from the germline V gene are SGHKS and YYEKEE (reference sequence). The CDR3 is made up of 14 amino acids. The J segment lost 3 bases and the V segment lost 4 bases, leaving 5 bases of the junction unmatched. CDR3 amino acids: CASSPGTMTDTQYF. The DNA of the CDR3 is TGTGCCAGCAGCCCCGGGACTATGACAGATACGCAGTATTTT.

This rearrangement joins TRBV30 to TRBJ1-4; TRBD1 agrees at 9 bases. The trim removed 4 bases at V and 3 bases at J, leaving 12 bases unmatched. The CDR3 totals 17 residues. CDR1 is GTSNPN, CDR2 SVGIG, per germline (reference sequence). In nucleotides, the CDR3 is TGTGCCTGGATGGTAACAGGGGGCCCATCCTCTAATGAAAAACTGTTTTTT. Amino acid sequence: CAWMVTGGPSSNEKLFF. Supplemented by reference TRBV30 and TRBJ1-4, the full variable domain reads SQTIHQWPATLVQPVGSPLSLECTVEGTSNPNLYWYRQAAGRGLQLLFYSVGIGQISSEVPQNLSASRPQDRQFILSSKKLLLSDSGFYLCAWMVTGGPSSNEKLFFGSGTQLSVL.

The chain combines TRBV3-1 with TRBJ1-2; TRBD1 might be the D (5 bases). This CDR3 spans 13 amino acids. Trimming removed 3 bases at V and 7 bases at J, with 12 bases between. Germline assignment: CDR1 LGHDT and CDR2 YNNKEL (reference sequence). CDR3 region: CASSHRDSVGYTF. CDR3 bases: TGTGCCAGCAGCCACCGGGACTCCGTTGGCTACACCTTC.

Of note for this clonotype: Germline is not matched at one junction end, which may reflect a read error. CDR3 coding DNA: TGTGCCAGCATCTTAGGTCGGGATGGCTACACCTTC. Protein: CASILGRDGYTF. The V call is TRBV11-2, the J call TRBJ1-2, with D unclear. The CDR3 contains 12 residues. CDR1 and CDR2 from the germline V gene are SGHAT and FQNNGV. Variable domain in full (rest from reference TRBV11-2 and TRBJ1-2): EAGVAQSPRYKIIEKRQSVAFWCNPISGHATLYWYQQILGQGPKLLIQFQNNGVVDDSQLPKDRFSAERLKGVDSTLKIQPAKLEDSAVYLCASILGRDGYTFGSGTRLTVV.

V usage is TRBV15 and J usage is TRBJ2-2; D gene ambiguous. The CDR3 runs 12 residues. In germline, CDR1 is LNHNV, CDR2 YYDKDF (reference sequence). Trimming pared 3 bases from V and 6 bases from J, leaving 5 bases between. The CDR3 bases are TGTGCCACCAGCAGGTCCTCCGGGGAGCTGTTTTTT. Translating gives CATSRSSGELFF.

V usage is TRBV24-1 and J usage is TRBJ1-5; the D is unclear. V lost 3 bases and J 4 bases, leaving 3 bases between the germline ends. CDR3 length equals 12 residues. Germline lookup yields CDR1 KGHDR and CDR2 SFDVKD. CDR3 DNA sequence: TGTGCCACCAGTGATACGAATCAGCCCCAGCATTTT. It encodes CATSDTNQPQHF.

This clonotype is large within its sample. V and J are TRBV7-9 and TRBJ1-4; D is perhaps TRBD1 (5 bases). The V gene lost 2 bases and the J gene lost 7 bases, with 26 bases spanning the gap. The germline V gene encodes CDR1 SEHNR and CDR2 FQNEAQ (reference sequence). The CDR3 length is 19 residues. The CDR3 spells CASSLCEGPPGLWCEKLFF. In DNA, the CDR3 is TGTGCCAGCAGCTTATGCGAGGGGCCTCCAGGGTTGTGGTGTGAAAAACTGTTTTTT.

The genes are TRBV20-1 and TRBJ1-2, with no clear D. V shed 6 bases and J shed 8 bases, with 10 bases lying between them. Germline lookup yields CDR1 DFQATT and CDR2 SNEGSKA (reference sequence). This CDR3 region has 10 residues. The CDR3 DNA is TGCAGTGCGCTCACAGAAGGCTACACCTTC. Protein: CSALTEGYTF.

The chain uses TRBV14 and TRBJ2-7, with 7 bases that match TRBD1. Germline CDR1 and CDR2: SGHDN and FVKESK. The CDR3 has 15 residues. The V and J ends lost 0 bases and 0 bases, in that order; junction bases with no gene match: 2. This CDR3 reads CASSQEAGGSYEQYF. As DNA, the CDR3 is TGTGCCAGCAGCCAAGAGGCAGGGGGCTCCTACGAGCAGTACTTC.

This clonotype was seen only a few times. The chain joins TRBV18 to TRBJ2-1; 7 positions match TRBD2. The trim removed 7 bases at V and 6 bases at J, leaving 9 bases unmatched. Germline V gene lookup returns CDR1 KGHSH and CDR2 LQKENI. The CDR3 totals 14 residues. CDR3 coding DNA: TGTGCCAGCTGTCGCGGCGGGGGAATCAATGAGCAGTTCTTC. It yields the protein CASCRGGGINEQFF.

This clonotype was detected a few times. The CDR3 nucleotides read TGTGCCTGGAGTGTCAGGGCCGCGGATACGCAGTATTTT. It codes for CAWSVRAADTQYF. The rearrangement links TRBV30 to TRBJ2-3, with D perhaps TRBD1 (5 bases). Germline V gene lookup returns CDR1 GTSNPN and CDR2 SVGIG (reference sequence). The CDR3 has 13 residues. V was clipped by 0 bases and J by 6 bases, with 10 bases between them.

This rearrangement joins TRBV6-1 to TRBJ2-3; weak D call: TRBD2 (5 bases). Germline lookup yields CDR1 MNHNS and CDR2 SASEGT. This CDR3 comprises 14 residues. Trimming stripped 6 bases from V and 2 bases from J, with 12 bases between. CDR3 amino acids: CASRKPGSTDTQYF. In DNA form, the CDR3 reads TGTGCCAGCAGGAAGCCGGGATCCACAGATACGCAGTATTTT.

The rearrangement links TRBV18 to TRBJ1-5; D remains unclear. CDR1 and CDR2 from the germline V gene are KGHSH and LQKENI. The CDR3 totals 14 residues. V dropped 6 bases and J dropped 5 bases, with 14 bases sitting between them. Here the CDR3 DNA reads TGTGCCAGCTCGCGGCAAGGATCCGATCAGCCCCAGCATTTT. Translated, it gives CASSRQGSDQPQHF.

The sample holds one count of this clonotype. V is TRBV5-1 and J is TRBJ2-1, with unresolved D. This CDR3 is 13 amino acids long. CDR1 SGHRS and CDR2 YFSETQ come from the germline V gene. Trimming removed 1 base from V and 2 bases from J, with 4 bases in between. The CDR3 loop reads CASSLSAYNEQFF. CDR3 nucleotide sequence: TGCGCCAGCAGCTTGAGTGCCTACAATGAGCAGTTCTTC.

The chain joins TRBV7-2 to TRBJ2-3, with a weak D call TRBD2 (7 bases). The V gene lost 1 base and the J gene lost 5 bases, with 10 bases spanning the gap. Germline V CDR1 and CDR2: SGHTA, FQGNSA. The CDR3 runs 14 residues. The DNA of the CDR3 is TGTGCCAGCAGCTTAGGGGGGGGCAGAGATACGCAGTATTTT. Protein: CASSLGGGRDTQYF.

This chain joins TRBV3-1 and TRBJ2-3; a possible D gene is TRBD2 (6 bases). Trimming took 0 bases from V and 8 from J, leaving 21 bases between them. The CDR3 covers 17 residues. Germline CDR1 and CDR2: LGHDT and YNNKEL (reference sequence). The CDR3 loop is CASSQDIGGASWSTQYF. The CDR3 bases are TGTGCCAGCAGCCAAGATATAGGAGGGGCTAGTTGGTCTACGCAGTATTTT.

The chain has TRBV29-1 and TRBJ2-4, with D possibly being TRBD2 (6 bases). CDR1 and CDR2 from the germline V gene are SQVTM and ANQGSEA. Trimming left V 4 bases short and J 7 bases short, with 8 bases between. The CDR3 consists of 11 residues. The CDR3 bases are TGCAGCGTTGGGGGGGATAACATTCAGTACTTC. It codes for CSVGGDNIQYF.

The chain carries TRBV9 and TRBJ2-7; the D gene is possibly TRBD1 (6 bases). This CDR3 contains 15 residues. Trimming cost V 4 bases and J 0 bases, with 14 bases left between them. Germline V CDR1 and CDR2: SGDLS, YYNGEE. In DNA, the CDR3 is TGTGCCAGCAGCTTCCGGGACACTTTCTCCTACGAGCAGTACTTC. Translating it yields CASSFRDTFSYEQYF.

The chain links TRBV15 to TRBJ2-1; 9 nucleotides match TRBD1. V lost 5 bases to trimming and J lost 4 bases; unmatched junction nucleotides: 9. CDR3 length: 16 residues. Germline V gene data show CDR1 as LNHNV and CDR2 as YYDKDF (reference sequence). In nucleotides, the CDR3 is TGTGCCACCAGCGGCGCCCGGGACAGGGCTTACAATGAGCAGTTCTTC. It is translated as CATSGARDRAYNEQFF. Supplemented by reference TRBV15 and TRBJ2-1, the full variable domain reads DAMVIQNPRYQVTQFGKPVTLSCSQTLNHNVMYWYQQKSSQAPKLLFHYYDKDFNNEADTPDNFQSRRPNTSFCFLDIRSPGLGDTAMYLCATSGARDRAYNEQFFGPGTRLTVL.

This sequence joins TRBV13 and TRBJ1-4; 7 bases match TRBD1. With 7 bases clipped from V and 4 bases from J, the junction kept 6 bases outside the gene matches. The CDR3 has 14 amino acids. Looked up from germline, CDR1 is PRHDT and CDR2 is FYEKMQ (reference sequence). The CDR3 reads CASTATGYNEKLFF. CDR3 DNA: TGTGCCAGCACCGCGACAGGGTATAATGAAAAACTGTTTTTT.

The chain employs TRBV5-1 and TRBJ1-2; TRBD1 agrees at 10 bases. Losses at the gene ends were 0 bases for V and 4 bases for J; bases not matched to a gene: 0. This CDR3 has 14 residues. The germline gives CDR1 SGHRS, CDR2 YFSETQ. The CDR3: CASSLGTGGYGYTF. As DNA, the CDR3 is TGCGCCAGCAGCTTGGGGACAGGGGGCTATGGCTACACCTTC.

The rearrangement uses TRBV4-2 and TRBJ1-1; D gene ambiguous. This CDR3 has 12 amino acids. Trimming took off 1 base at V and 6 bases at J, with 6 bases between the two ends. Germline CDR1 reads LGHNA; CDR2 reads YNFKEQ. The CDR3 loop reads CASSQGSAEAFF. Written as DNA, the CDR3 is TGTGCCAGCAGCCAAGGGTCTGCTGAAGCTTTCTTT.

The CDR3 here is CAISESLAGQYF. DNA for the CDR3: TGTGCCATCAGTGAGTCGCTAGCGGGGCAGTATTTT. The chain joins TRBV10-3 to TRBJ2-3, with TRBD2 identical over 8 bases. Germline V gives CDR1 ENHRY, CDR2 SYGVKD. This CDR3 region has 12 residues. V dropped 0 bases and J dropped 11; count of bases not matched to a gene: 1.

This clonotype appeared a few times. The chain has TRBV7-3 and TRBJ2-1; D might be TRBD2 (7 bases). CDR3 length equals 15 residues. Per the germline V gene, CDR1 is SGHTA and CDR2 is FQGTGA. V was trimmed by 0 bases and J by 6 bases, leaving 12 bases between them. The CDR3 spells CASSLTGRGFNEQFF. The DNA for the CDR3 is TGTGCCAGCAGCTTAACGGGGAGGGGGTTCAATGAGCAGTTCTTC. Drawing the rest from reference TRBV7-3 and TRBJ2-1, the complete variable domain is GAGVSQTPSNKVTEKGKYVELRCDPISGHTALYWYRQSLGQGPEFLIYFQGTGAADDSGLPNDRFFAVRPEGSVSTLKIQRTERGDSAVYLCASSLTGRGFNEQFFGPGTRLTVL.

This clonotype was detected only once. The CDR3 region is CASSPSGLPTDTQYF. Here the CDR3 DNA reads TGCGCCAGCAGCCCCTCGGGACTACCCACAGATACGCAGTATTTT. This chain uses TRBV5-1 with TRBJ2-3; 7 bases match TRBD2. The V gene end was trimmed by 4 bases and the J gene end by 2 bases; junction bases not matched to a gene: 7. The CDR3 length is 15 residues. Germline CDR1 reads SGHRS; CDR2 reads YFSETQ.

V and J are TRBV5-3 and TRBJ1-5; unclear D gene. TRBV5-3 is treated as an ORF (open reading frame) with a function not yet certain. The germline V and J ends were trimmed by 4 bases and 8 bases, with 4 bases remaining between them. The CDR3 has 10 residues. The CDR3: CARSPKPQHF. For the CDR3, the DNA is TGTGCCAGAAGCCCCAAGCCCCAGCATTTT.

The DNA for the CDR3 is TGTGCCAGCAGCCCAACCGCCACGCAGAGGCTAGGGGCTGAAGCTTTCTTT. This codes for CASSPTATQRLGAEAFF. The chain has TRBV5-5 and TRBJ1-1, with a possible D match to TRBD1 (5 bases). Germline assignment: CDR1 SGHKS and CDR2 YYEKEE (reference sequence). The CDR3 totals 17 residues. The germline V and J ends were trimmed by 4 bases and 6 bases, with 25 bases remaining between them.